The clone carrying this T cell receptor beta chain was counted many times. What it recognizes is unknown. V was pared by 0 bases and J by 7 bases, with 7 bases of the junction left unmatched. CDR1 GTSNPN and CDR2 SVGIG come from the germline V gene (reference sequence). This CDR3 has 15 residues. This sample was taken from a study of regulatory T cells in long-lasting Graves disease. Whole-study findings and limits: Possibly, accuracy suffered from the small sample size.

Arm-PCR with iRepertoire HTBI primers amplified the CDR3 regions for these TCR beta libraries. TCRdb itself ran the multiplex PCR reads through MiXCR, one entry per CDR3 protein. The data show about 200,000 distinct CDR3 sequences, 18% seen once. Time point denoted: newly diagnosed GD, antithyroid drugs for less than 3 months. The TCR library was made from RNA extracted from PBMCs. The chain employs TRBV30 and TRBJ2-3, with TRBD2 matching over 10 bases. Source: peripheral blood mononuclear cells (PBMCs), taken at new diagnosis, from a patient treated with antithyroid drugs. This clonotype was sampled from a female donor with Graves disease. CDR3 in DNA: TGTGCCTGGAGTGTCCTAGCGGGAGACTTGAATACGCAGTATTTT. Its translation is CAWSVLAGDLNTQYF.